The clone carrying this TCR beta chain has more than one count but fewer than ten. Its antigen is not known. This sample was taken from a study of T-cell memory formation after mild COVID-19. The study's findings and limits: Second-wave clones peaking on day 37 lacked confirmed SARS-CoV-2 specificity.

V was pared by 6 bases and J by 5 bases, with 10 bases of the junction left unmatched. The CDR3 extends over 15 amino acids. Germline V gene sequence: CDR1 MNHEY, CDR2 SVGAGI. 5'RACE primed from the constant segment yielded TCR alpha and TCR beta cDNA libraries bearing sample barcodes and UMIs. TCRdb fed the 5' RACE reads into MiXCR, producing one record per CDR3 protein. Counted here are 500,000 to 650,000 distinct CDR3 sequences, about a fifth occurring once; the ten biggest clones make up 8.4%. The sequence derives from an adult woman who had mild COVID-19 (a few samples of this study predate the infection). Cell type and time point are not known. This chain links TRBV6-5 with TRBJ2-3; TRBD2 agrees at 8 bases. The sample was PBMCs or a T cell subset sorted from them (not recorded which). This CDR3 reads CASSRAGGRGDTQYF. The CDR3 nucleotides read TGTGCCAGCAGCCGTGCGGGGGGCCGAGGAGATACGCAGTATTTT.